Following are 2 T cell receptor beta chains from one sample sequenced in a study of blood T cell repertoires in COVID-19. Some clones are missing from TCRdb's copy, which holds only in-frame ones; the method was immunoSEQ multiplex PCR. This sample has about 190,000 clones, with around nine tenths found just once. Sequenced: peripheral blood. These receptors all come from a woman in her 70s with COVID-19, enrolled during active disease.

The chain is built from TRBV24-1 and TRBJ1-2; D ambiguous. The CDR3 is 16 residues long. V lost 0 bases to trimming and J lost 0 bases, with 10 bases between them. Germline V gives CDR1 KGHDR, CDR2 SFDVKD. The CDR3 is CATSDLREGTNYGYTF. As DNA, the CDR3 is TGTGCCACCAGTGATTTGCGGGAGGGAACTAACTATGGCTACACCTTC.

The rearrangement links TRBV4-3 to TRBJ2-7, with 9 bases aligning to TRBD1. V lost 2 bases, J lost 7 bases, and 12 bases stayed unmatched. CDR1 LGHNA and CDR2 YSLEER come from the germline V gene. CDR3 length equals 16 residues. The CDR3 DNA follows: TGCGCCAGCAGCCAATCCGGGACAGGGCTTTTGGGTGAGCAGTACTTC. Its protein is CASSQSGTGLLGEQYF.